This TCR beta chain was identified during a study of blood T cell repertoires in COVID-19. Study context: Acute and convalescent COVID-19 specimens originated in the United States, Italy and Spain. From T cells, B-cell-depleted T cells, or PBMCs came the material, which was cDNA or gDNA.

Data came from immunoSEQ multiplex PCR; TCRdb stores just in-frame clones and leaves some out. The sample includes about 70,000 clones, roughly 80% of them seen just once. The sequence came from a woman older than 75 with active or convalescent COVID-19. The specimen was peripheral blood.

CDR3 residues: CATSDLASGRTTGELFF. The DNA of the CDR3 is TGTGCCACCAGTGATTTGGCTAGCGGGAGGACCACCGGGGAGCTGTTTTTT. This chain links TRBV24-1 with TRBJ2-2; 11 bases fit TRBD2. Germline CDR1 KGHDR, CDR2 SFDVKD. The CDR3 runs 17 residues. The J segment lost 4 bases and the V segment lost 0 bases, leaving 3 bases of the junction unmatched.